Shown below are 26 T cell receptor beta chains from a single sample sequenced in a study of blood T cell repertoires in COVID-19 (TCRdb year 2020). Libraries were built with the immunoSEQ multiplex PCR assay. In TCRdb, the immuneACCESS table is reduced to in-frame sequences with V and J assigned. These tables do not hold every clone; where another copy was compared, an unresolved V gene accounts for under half, and the others remain unexplained. The sample table holds a few hundred thousand clones, of which about 91% were seen once. The top ten hold approximately 15% of the sample. The sequenced sample was PBMCs or T cells enriched from blood (not recorded which). All receptors derive from a woman between 50 and 59 years old with acute COVID-19.

This chain links TRBV19 with TRBJ2-7, with TRBD1 matching over 8 bases. V lost 4 bases and J lost 2; bases outside the gene matches: 4. Germline V CDR1 and CDR2: LNHDA, SQIVND (reference sequence). The CDR3 runs 14 residues. CDR3 protein: CASSSPGQAYEQYF. As DNA, the CDR3 is TGTGCCAGTAGTAGCCCGGGACAGGCCTACGAGCAGTACTTC.

The chain joins TRBV7-2 to TRBJ2-5; D gene ambiguous. CDR1 SGHTA and CDR2 FQGNSA come from the germline V gene. The CDR3 length is 13 residues. V was pared by 0 bases and J by 5 bases, with 7 bases between. The CDR3, as DNA: TGTGCCAGCAGCTTAGCTTTCGGGGAGACCCAGTACTTC. It is translated as CASSLAFGETQYF.

V and J are TRBV14 and TRBJ1-5, with 7 bases lining up with TRBD1. The J segment lost 0 bases and the V segment lost 4 bases, leaving 12 bases of the junction unmatched. Germline loops: CDR1 SGHDN, CDR2 FVKESK. This CDR3 comprises 18 residues. The CDR3 protein is CASSRGDSSNNSNQPQHF. CDR3 bases: TGTGCCAGCAGCCGGGGGGACAGTTCGAATAATAGCAATCAGCCCCAGCATTTT.

The V gene is TRBV7-2, the J gene TRBJ1-4; weak D call: TRBD1 (6 bases). The CDR3 contains 14 residues. With 0 bases removed from V and 8 bases from J, the gap between germline ends came to 10 bases. The V gene's germline CDR1 is SGHTA and CDR2 FQGNSA. DNA for the CDR3: TGTGCCAGCAGCTTAGCGGGGGCGCGGGAAAAACTGTTTTTT. Translating gives CASSLAGAREKLFF.

This clone showed up just once. The chain carries TRBV6-5 and TRBJ2-7; 7 nucleotides align to TRBD2. Looked up from germline, CDR1 is MNHEY and CDR2 is SVGAGI. The CDR3 runs 13 residues. The junction had 7 bases not matched to a gene; V was cut back by 7 bases and J by 4 bases. CDR3 coding DNA: TGTGCCAGCATAGGACTAGTCGTTTACGAGCAGTACTTC. This codes for CASIGLVVYEQYF.

The chain links TRBV9 to TRBJ1-1, with D unresolved. This CDR3 contains 14 residues. Germline V gives CDR1 SGDLS, CDR2 YYNGEE. V shed 0 bases and J shed 5 bases, with 11 bases lying between them. The CDR3 bases are TGTGCCAGCAGCGTAGTGTCCCGGTTTACTGAAGCTTTCTTT. Amino acid sequence: CASSVVSRFTEAFF.

A remark on this clone: The same CDR3 is also encoded by other DNA sequences in this sample. The V gene is TRBV2, the J gene TRBJ1-5; D gene uncertain. Trimming shortened V by 3 bases and J by 4 bases, and 7 bases separated the two germline ends. This CDR3 spans 13 amino acids. Per germline, CDR1 SNHLY and CDR2 FYNNEI. CDR3 nucleotide sequence: TGTGCCAGCAGTGACCCGGGGAATCAGCCCCAGCATTTT. Residues: CASSDPGNQPQHF.

This chain uses TRBV28 with TRBJ1-4, with D tentatively TRBD1 (6 bases). The CDR3 spans 13 residues. V lost 4 bases and J 7 bases, leaving 10 bases between the germline ends. Germline V gene sequence: CDR1 MDHEN, CDR2 SYDVKM. The DNA for the CDR3 is TGTGCCAGCAGTTACGAACAGGGTGAAAAACTGTTTTTT. Translation: CASSYEQGEKLFF.

The V gene is TRBV18, the J gene TRBJ2-2, with a tentative D call TRBD1 (6 bases). With 4 bases removed from V and 3 bases from J, the gap between germline ends came to 9 bases. Looked up from germline, CDR1 is KGHSH and CDR2 is LQKENI. This CDR3 spans 14 amino acids. The CDR3 here is CASSQQGYTGELFF. The CDR3 DNA reads as TGTGCCAGCTCACAACAGGGCTACACCGGGGAGCTGTTTTTT.

V gene TRBV5-1 combines with J gene TRBJ1-2; 8 bases map to TRBD1. CDR1 and CDR2 (germline): SGHRS, YFSETQ. This CDR3 has 17 residues. Unmatched junction bases numbered 11, after V lost 0 bases and J lost 4 bases. In DNA, the CDR3 is TGCGCCAGCAGCTTGGGACAGGGGAGCTCTAAGCGCTATGGCTACACCTTC. Encoded protein: CASSLGQGSSKRYGYTF.

The chain joins TRBV7-2 to TRBJ2-1; 13 nucleotides align to TRBD2. The CDR3 is 16 amino acids. V was clipped by 3 bases and J by 8 bases; unmatched bases: 7. Germline loops: CDR1 SGHTA, CDR2 FQGNSA. The CDR3 reads CASSFSGTSGIHEQFF. Here the CDR3 DNA reads TGTGCCAGCAGCTTCTCCGGGACTAGCGGGATCCATGAGCAGTTCTTC.

The gene calls are TRBV4-1 and TRBJ1-2; unclear D gene. V lost 0 bases and J 4 bases, leaving 12 bases between the germline ends. Germline CDR1 reads MGHRA; CDR2 reads YSYEKL. CDR3 length: 15 amino acids. In DNA, the CDR3 is TGCGCCAGCAGCCAAGATCCGGGTTACGTCTATGGCTACACCTTC. Residues: CASSQDPGYVYGYTF.

V is TRBV11-2 and J is TRBJ2-3; unclear D gene. Between the trimmed V and J ends, which lost 1 base and 2 bases, there was a span of 10 bases. CDR1 and CDR2 (germline): SGHAT, FQNNGV. The CDR3 loop spans 15 amino acids. The CDR3 DNA reads TGTGCCAGCAGCTTAGGGAGCTCCTCCACAGATACGCAGTATTTT. Translating gives CASSLGSSSTDTQYF.

The V call is TRBV18, the J call TRBJ1-3; no definite D call. The CDR3 covers 13 residues. Germline-derived CDR1 and CDR2 are KGHSH and LQKENI. V shed 3 bases and J shed 3 bases, with 6 bases lying between them. DNA of the CDR3: TGTGCCAGCTCACCGCCGGGTGGAAACACCATATATTTT. It codes for CASSPPGGNTIYF. The variable domain in full, completed from reference TRBV18 and TRBJ1-3, reads NAGVMQNPRHLVRRRGQEARLRCSPMKGHSHVYWYRQLPEEGLKFMVYLQKENIIDESGMPKERFSAEFPKEGPSILRIQQVVRGDSAAYFCASSPPGGNTIYFGEGSWLTVV.

Concerning this clone: The identical CDR3 is also encoded by other nucleotide sequences in the sample. The rearrangement links TRBV7-2 to TRBJ1-1; 10 bases align to TRBD1. In germline, CDR1 is SGHTA, CDR2 FQGNSA. The CDR3 consists of 14 residues. V was clipped by 5 bases and J by 4 bases; unmatched bases: 4. CDR3 sequence reads: CASSRDRGGTEAFF. CDR3 nucleotides: TGTGCCAGCAGCCGGGACAGGGGAGGCACTGAAGCTTTCTTT.

This chain joins TRBV3-1 (or the pseudogene TRBV3-2) and TRBJ2-4, with D maybe TRBD2 (5 bases). This CDR3 has 15 amino acids. V gave up 5 bases and J gave up 5 bases, with 16 bases separating them. Germline-derived CDR1 and CDR2 are LGHDT and YNNKEL (reference sequence). The CDR3 spells CASSSDPRVENIQYF. DNA of the CDR3: TGTGCCAGCAGCTCGGACCCGAGGGTCGAAAACATTCAGTACTTC.

This clone was seen a single time. The rearrangement links TRBV5-1 to TRBJ1-2; weak D call: TRBD1 (6 bases). Trimming stripped 4 bases from V and 6 bases from J, with 16 bases between. The CDR3 sequence is 14 residues long. Germline V gene lookup returns CDR1 SGHRS and CDR2 YFSETQ. CDR3 residues: CASSQGRGGNGYTF. The DNA for the CDR3 is TGCGCCAGCAGCCAAGGTCGAGGGGGTAATGGCTACACCTTC.

The rearrangement joins TRBV5-1 to TRBJ1-1; D is undetermined. Germline loops: CDR1 SGHRS, CDR2 YFSETQ. Trimming stripped 4 bases from V and 8 bases from J, with 18 bases between. The CDR3 consists of 14 residues. CDR3 coding DNA: TGCGCCAGCAGCGGGGTAGGCCGGGAGGGCGAAGCTTTCTTT. It codes for CASSGVGREGEAFF.

The chain links TRBV27 to TRBJ2-7, with D tentatively TRBD1 (5 bases). Germline V CDR1 and CDR2: MNHEY, SMNVEV (reference sequence). The V end lost 1 base, the J end lost 3 bases, and 7 bases lay between the germline ends. The CDR3 totals 13 residues. Written as DNA, the CDR3 is TGTGCCAGCAGTTTATTCCAGGGCTACGAGCAGTACTTC. Translating gives CASSLFQGYEQYF.

DNA of the CDR3: TGCGCCAGCAGCCAATACGCCAGCTCCTACGAGCAGTACTTC. Translation gives CASSQYASSYEQYF. The chain joins TRBV4-3 to TRBJ2-7; unclear D gene. V was trimmed by 2 bases and J by 0 bases, leaving 8 bases between them. The CDR3 is 14 residues long. Per the germline V gene, CDR1 is LGHNA and CDR2 is YSLEER.

This chain uses TRBV18 with TRBJ1-2; D is unresolved. Per the germline V gene, CDR1 is KGHSH and CDR2 is LQKENI. V shed 2 bases and J shed 2 bases, with 9 bases lying between them. The CDR3 contains 14 residues. CDR3 in DNA: TGTGCCAGCTCACCAGGAGGTACAAACTATGGCTACACCTTC. Its translation is CASSPGGTNYGYTF. Using reference TRBV18 and TRBJ1-2 for the parts outside the CDR3, the full variable domain is NAGVMQNPRHLVRRRGQEARLRCSPMKGHSHVYWYRQLPEEGLKFMVYLQKENIIDESGMPKERFSAEFPKEGPSILRIQQVVRGDSAAYFCASSPGGTNYGYTFGSGTRLTVV.

The CDR3 DNA reads TGTGCCAGCAGCTTAGACCCACTCACAACCCCTAGCGGGAGGGCGGATGAGCAGTTCTTC. Translating it yields CASSLDPLTTPSGRADEQFF. The V call is TRBV11-2, the J call TRBJ2-1; 12 positions match TRBD2. Trimming at V came to 0 bases and at J to 8 bases, leaving 17 bases not matched to a gene. This CDR3 has 20 amino acids. Per the germline V gene, CDR1 is SGHAT and CDR2 is FQNNGV.

The chain is built from TRBV3-1 (or the pseudogene TRBV3-2) and TRBJ2-5; 8 bases are a match to TRBD2. CDR3 length equals 14 residues. With 7 bases clipped from V and 4 bases from J, the junction kept 8 bases outside the gene matches. CDR1 and CDR2 (germline): LGHDT, YNNKEL (reference sequence). CDR3 in amino acids: CASKDGGRLETQYF. The CDR3 bases are TGTGCCAGCAAGGACGGCGGGAGGTTAGAGACCCAGTACTTC.

This clone turned up a few times. The chain employs TRBV6-1 and TRBJ1-4; TRBD1 is a possible D gene (6 bases). There are 15 residues in the CDR3. Germline assignment: CDR1 MNHNS and CDR2 SASEGT. V lost 2 bases and J 7 bases, leaving 14 bases between the germline ends. The CDR3 DNA sequence: TGTGCCAGCAGTGAAAGATTAACAGGGCGTGAAAAACTGTTTTTT. Amino acid sequence: CASSERLTGREKLFF.

CDR3 in amino acids: CASSQWTLPSETQYF. The CDR3 DNA reads TGTGCCAGCAGCCAGTGGACACTTCCCTCGGAGACCCAGTACTTC. The chain has TRBV14 and TRBJ2-5; TRBD1 is a possible D gene (5 bases). The CDR3 is 15 residues long. CDR1 and CDR2 from the germline V gene are SGHDN and FVKESK. The V and J ends lost 3 bases and 5 bases respectively, with 16 bases between them.

The chain carries TRBV4-3 and TRBJ2-3, with D perhaps matching TRBD2 (7 bases). Trimming stripped 0 bases from V and 5 bases from J, with 15 bases between. Germline-derived CDR1 and CDR2 are LGHNA and YSLEER. The CDR3 has 16 residues. CDR3 sequence: CASSQDYWGGGDTQYF. CDR3 DNA: TGCGCCAGCAGCCAAGATTATTGGGGAGGGGGAGATACGCAGTATTTT.